The 21 T cell receptor beta chains below come from one sample, sequenced in a study of blood T cell repertoires in COVID-19. TCRdb's copy holds only in-frame clones and misses some; the assay was immunoSEQ multiplex PCR. Of 200,000 to 250,000 clones detected, 82% appear once; the ten largest clones hold around 3.4%. The sequenced sample consisted of PBMCs or T cells enriched from blood (not recorded which). These receptors all stem from a woman aged 55-75 years who had recovered from COVID-19.

The gene calls are TRBV27 and TRBJ1-1; 7 bases match TRBD1. The ends lost 6 bases at V and 1 base at J; junction bases unmatched: 8. From germline, CDR1 is MNHEY and CDR2 SMNVEV (reference sequence). The CDR3 loop spans 15 amino acids. In nucleotides, the CDR3 is TGTGCCAGCAGCGAAAGACAGGGCGCGAACACTGAAGCTTTCTTT. Protein product: CASSERQGANTEAFF.

The chain links TRBV7-2 to TRBJ1-1; D unresolved. V was pared by 3 bases and J by 1 base, with 12 bases between. The germline V gene encodes CDR1 SGHTA and CDR2 FQGNSA. The CDR3 totals 15 residues. The CDR3 is CASSFRWGGNTEAFF. In DNA form, the CDR3 reads TGTGCCAGCAGCTTTCGTTGGGGAGGGAACACTGAAGCTTTCTTT.

The chain has TRBV7-8 and TRBJ2-1, with 7 bases aligning to TRBD1. CDR1 SGHVS and CDR2 FQNEAQ come from the germline V gene. V shed 0 bases, J shed 7 bases, and the junction held 12 bases outside the gene matches. CDR3 length equals 17 residues. CDR3 in amino acids: CASSLAWRTGGGNEQFF. The CDR3 nucleotides are TGTGCCAGCAGCTTAGCCTGGAGGACAGGAGGCGGAAATGAGCAGTTCTTC.

This clone came up a few times. The chain carries TRBV2 and TRBJ1-1; no clear D. The CDR3 length is 13 residues. The V end lost 8 bases, the J end lost 0 bases, and 10 bases lay between the germline ends. The V gene's germline CDR1 is SNHLY and CDR2 FYNNEI. CDR3 sequence (DNA): TGTGCCAGCCTACAGAACATGAACACTGAAGCTTTCTTT. This translates into CASLQNMNTEAFF.

The V call is TRBV12-3 or TRBV12-4, the J call TRBJ1-1; D might be TRBD1 (6 bases). Trimming took off 3 bases at V and 7 bases at J, with 12 bases between the two ends. The CDR3 spans 13 residues. The CDR3 bases are TGTGCCAGCAGTTTGGGGGGGCAGGATGAAGCTTTCTTT. Translation gives CASSLGGQDEAFF.

The chain is built from TRBV18 and TRBJ2-2, with 10 bases lining up with TRBD2. Germline trimming cut 5 bases from V and 5 bases from J; bases unmatched to any gene: 5. The germline CDR1 and CDR2 sequences are KGHSH and LQKENI. CDR3 length: 15 amino acids. The DNA of the CDR3 is TGTGCCAGCTCATTAGCGGGAGGCGGTACCGGGGAGCTGTTTTTT. Amino acid sequence: CASSLAGGGTGELFF. Based on the CDR3 plus reference TRBV18 and TRBJ2-2, the full variable domain is NAGVMQNPRHLVRRRGQEARLRCSPMKGHSHVYWYRQLPEEGLKFMVYLQKENIIDESGMPKERFSAEFPKEGPSILRIQQVVRGDSAAYFCASSLAGGGTGELFFGEGSRLTVL.

J is TRBJ1-6 and V is TRBV19; TRBD1 matches 9 bases. The CDR3 covers 16 residues. V shed 3 bases, J shed 4 bases, and the junction held 4 bases outside the gene matches. CDR1 and CDR2 (germline): LNHDA, SQIVND (reference sequence). CDR3 DNA sequence: TGTGCCAGTAGTATGATGGACAGGGGATATAATTCACCCCTCCACTTT. Encoded protein: CASSMMDRGYNSPLHF.

The rearrangement joins TRBV30 to TRBJ2-3; the match to TRBD1 covers 7 bases. The ends lost 3 bases at V and 2 bases at J; junction bases unmatched: 8. Germline lookup yields CDR1 GTSNPN and CDR2 SVGIG (reference sequence). The CDR3 covers 15 residues. The CDR3 sequence is CAWRKDRDDTDTQYF. DNA of the CDR3: TGTGCCTGGAGGAAAGACAGGGACGACACAGATACGCAGTATTTT.

This clone was seen only once. The gene calls are TRBV5-5 and TRBJ1-6, with D perhaps matching TRBD1 (5 bases). CDR3 length: 16 amino acids. Per the germline V gene, CDR1 is SGHKS and CDR2 is YYEKEE (reference sequence). Trimming left V 0 bases short and J 1 base short, with 8 bases between. CDR3: CASSLGGTSYNSPLHF. Written as DNA, the CDR3 is TGTGCCAGCAGCTTGGGGGGGACTTCCTATAATTCACCCCTCCACTTT.

The table lists this clone with a count of one. The V call is TRBV3-1 (or the pseudogene TRBV3-2), the J call TRBJ2-7; TRBD1 is a possible D gene (6 bases). The V gene's germline CDR1 is LGHDT and CDR2 YNNKEL (reference sequence). The CDR3 extends over 14 amino acids. Trimming stripped 4 bases from V and 2 bases from J, with 12 bases between. The CDR3 protein is CASSLSQGAYEQYF. The CDR3, as DNA: TGTGCCAGCAGCCTATCACAGGGAGCCTACGAGCAGTACTTC.

The chain uses TRBV6-5 and TRBJ1-5, with 8 bases lining up with TRBD1. This CDR3 comprises 14 residues. Looked up from germline, CDR1 is MNHEY and CDR2 is SVGAGI. J was trimmed by 3 bases and V by 6 bases; bases with no gene match: 4. CDR3 in amino acids: CASRQGAYNQPQHF. As DNA, the CDR3 is TGTGCCAGCAGGCAGGGGGCTTACAATCAGCCCCAGCATTTT.

This clone was counted between two and nine times. The chain has TRBV2 and TRBJ2-7; D gene ambiguous. This CDR3 spans 11 amino acids. The germline gives CDR1 SNHLY, CDR2 FYNNEI. Trimming removed 5 bases at V and 3 bases at J, with 5 bases between. The CDR3 DNA is TGTGCCAGCAGTTCCCTCTACGAGCAGTACTTC. This encodes CASSSLYEQYF.

The CDR3 coding sequence is TGTGCCAGCAGCGTAGCCCTTAGGAGCATTCAGTACTTC. Translation gives CASSVALRSIQYF. V gene TRBV9 combines with J gene TRBJ2-4; no clear D gene. Germline assignment: CDR1 SGDLS and CDR2 YYNGEE. CDR3 length: 13 residues. Trimming left V 0 bases short and J 9 bases short, with 10 bases between.

J is TRBJ1-1 and V is TRBV9; unclear D gene. The CDR3 has 13 residues. Trimming took 0 bases from V and 6 from J, leaving 9 bases between them. In germline, CDR1 is SGDLS, CDR2 YYNGEE. The CDR3 spells CASSVATSPEAFF. In DNA form, the CDR3 reads TGTGCCAGCAGCGTAGCTACGAGTCCTGAAGCTTTCTTT.

As for this clone: Other DNA variants within this sample encode the same CDR3. The gene calls are TRBV4-3 and TRBJ2-5; 10 positions match TRBD2. This CDR3 has 15 amino acids. V lost 3 bases, J lost 4 bases, and 5 bases stayed unmatched. Germline assignment: CDR1 LGHNA and CDR2 YSLEER. The CDR3 sequence: CASSQGAGGRETQYF. CDR3 sequence (DNA): TGCGCCAGCAGCCAGGGAGCGGGAGGGAGAGAGACCCAGTACTTC.

This chain uses TRBV6-4 with TRBJ1-1, with 8 bases that match TRBD1. The CDR3 has 14 residues. Trimming at V came to 6 bases and at J to 1 base, leaving 4 bases not matched to a gene. The germline V gene encodes CDR1 MRHNA and CDR2 SNTAGT. CDR3 in DNA: TGTGCCAGCAGGACCGACAGGGGGAACACTGAAGCTTTCTTT. Protein sequence: CASRTDRGNTEAFF.

The chain joins TRBV19 to TRBJ1-4, with 8 bases matching TRBD1. The CDR3 contains 13 residues. Per germline, CDR1 LNHDA and CDR2 SQIVND (reference sequence). V shed 6 bases and J 8 bases; nucleotides not matched to a gene: 5. The CDR3 protein is CASRSGQGEKLFF. The CDR3 DNA is TGTGCCAGTAGATCCGGACAGGGAGAAAAACTGTTTTTT.

This clone was counted a single time. V usage is TRBV27 and J usage is TRBJ2-2; the match to TRBD1 covers 8 bases. CDR3 length: 16 residues. Germline CDR1 reads MNHEY; CDR2 reads SMNVEV (reference sequence). The ends lost 6 bases at V and 0 bases at J; junction bases unmatched: 6. The CDR3 here is CASRLSTGANTGELFF. As DNA, the CDR3 is TGTGCCAGCAGACTCTCGACAGGGGCGAACACCGGGGAGCTGTTTTTT.

The genes are TRBV16 and TRBJ1-1, with D hard to call. The CDR3 extends over 16 amino acids. Germline V gives CDR1 KGHSY, CDR2 FQNENV. The V end lost 0 bases, the J end lost 1 base, and 12 bases lay between the germline ends. The DNA for the CDR3 is TGTGCCAGCAGCCAATCTTCGACACATCAGAACACTGAAGCTTTCTTT. Protein sequence: CASSQSSTHQNTEAFF. Supplemented by reference TRBV16 and TRBJ1-1, the full variable domain reads GEEVAQTPKHLVRGEGQKAKLYCAPIKGHSYVFWYQQVLKNEFKFLISFQNENVFDETGMPKERFSAKCLPNSPCSLEIQATKLEDSAVYFCASSQSSTHQNTEAFFGQGTRLTVV.

The count of this clone is one. This chain connects TRBV5-1 to TRBJ1-2, with D tentatively TRBD1 (6 bases). Per germline, CDR1 SGHRS and CDR2 YFSETQ. This CDR3 comprises 13 residues. Trimming removed 0 bases from V and 5 bases from J, with 8 bases in between. CDR3 nucleotide sequence: TGCGCCAGCAGCTTGGAACAGGGTTATGGCTACACCTTC. Translating gives CASSLEQGYGYTF.

The gene calls are TRBV5-1 and TRBJ2-7, with 8 bases lining up with TRBD2. This CDR3 contains 17 residues. Germline V gene data show CDR1 as SGHRS and CDR2 as YFSETQ. J was trimmed by 4 bases and V by 0 bases; bases with no gene match: 12. The CDR3 region is CASSLGDGRVSTYEQYF. DNA for the CDR3: TGCGCCAGCAGCTTGGGTGACGGGAGGGTGAGTACGTACGAGCAGTACTTC.